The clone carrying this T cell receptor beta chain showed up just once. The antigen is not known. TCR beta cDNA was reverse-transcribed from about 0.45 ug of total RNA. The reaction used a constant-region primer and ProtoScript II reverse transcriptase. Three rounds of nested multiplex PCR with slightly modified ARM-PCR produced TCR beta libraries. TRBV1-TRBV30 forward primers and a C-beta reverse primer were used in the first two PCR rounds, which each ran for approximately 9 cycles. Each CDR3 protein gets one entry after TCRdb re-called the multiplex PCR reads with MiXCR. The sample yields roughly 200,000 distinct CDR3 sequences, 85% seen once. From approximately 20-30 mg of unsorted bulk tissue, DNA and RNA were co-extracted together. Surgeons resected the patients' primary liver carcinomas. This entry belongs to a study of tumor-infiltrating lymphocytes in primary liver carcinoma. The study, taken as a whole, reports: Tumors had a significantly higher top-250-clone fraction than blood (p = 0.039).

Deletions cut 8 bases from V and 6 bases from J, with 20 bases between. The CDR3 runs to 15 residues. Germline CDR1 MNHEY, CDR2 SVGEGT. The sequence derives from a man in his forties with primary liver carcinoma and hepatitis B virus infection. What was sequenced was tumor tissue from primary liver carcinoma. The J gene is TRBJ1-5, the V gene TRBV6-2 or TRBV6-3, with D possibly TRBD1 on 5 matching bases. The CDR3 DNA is TGTGCCAGCGGTGAATCTACTCAGGGCGCTCAGCCCCAGCATTTT. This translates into CASGESTQGAQPQHF.